These 4 T cell receptor beta chains share one sample of origin, sequenced in a study of T cell clonotyping in hematopoietic cell transplantation. The protocol was immunoSEQ multiplex PCR, while the TCRdb copy is restricted to in-frame clones and leaves out a portion. The sample has some 30,000 clones; 93% are singletons. Time point in this sample: recipient sample about 28 days before transplant, after cytoreduction. Specimen: peripheral blood mononuclear cells, collected before stem cell transplant. These receptors were obtained from a man aged 45-60 years with acute myeloid leukemia. Some clones in this sample may be carry-over from other donors' samples.

The V and J genes are TRBV5-5 and TRBJ1-2, with TRBD1 identical over 8 bases. The CDR3 is 14 residues long. The ends lost 4 bases at V and 0 bases at J; junction bases unmatched: 2. CDR1 is SGHKS, CDR2 YYEKEE, per germline (reference sequence). The CDR3 sequence: CASSPGQANYGYTF. Here the CDR3 DNA reads TGTGCCAGCAGCCCGGGACAGGCTAACTATGGCTACACCTTC.

The chain joins TRBV7-2 to TRBJ1-2; D is ambiguous. The V gene's germline CDR1 is SGHTA and CDR2 FQGNSA. V was cut by 4 bases and J by 8 bases, with 17 bases left in between. The CDR3 runs to 14 residues. The CDR3 DNA reads TGTGCCAGCAGCTCGCTCGGACTTCCATCGGGCTACACCTTC. Protein sequence: CASSSLGLPSGYTF.

The chain recombines TRBV11-2 with TRBJ2-7, with D hard to call. V was shortened by 5 bases and J by 0 bases, with 17 bases between the two germline ends. This CDR3 contains 16 residues. Germline loops: CDR1 SGHAT, CDR2 FQNNGV. CDR3 in amino acids: CASSPLVRHLSYEQYF. DNA of the CDR3: TGTGCCAGCAGCCCCCTGGTGAGACACCTCTCCTACGAGCAGTACTTC. Full variable domain (outside the CDR3, taken from reference TRBV11-2 and TRBJ2-7): EAGVAQSPRYKIIEKRQSVAFWCNPISGHATLYWYQQILGQGPKLLIQFQNNGVVDDSQLPKDRFSAERLKGVDSTLKIQPAKLEDSAVYLCASSPLVRHLSYEQYFGPGTRLTVT.

This sequence joins TRBV7-8 and TRBJ1-4, with D unresolved. The ends were cut back, 4 bases at V and 3 bases at J, with 9 bases in the middle. CDR3 length: 14 amino acids. CDR1 and CDR2 from the germline V gene are SGHVS and FQNEAQ. CDR3 protein: CASSSGRSNEKLFF. CDR3 DNA: TGTGCCAGCAGCTCCGGGAGATCTAATGAAAAACTGTTTTTT.